What follows is one T cell receptor (beta chain) and its context. These data come from a study of shared clonotypes between healthy human individuals. V was shortened by 6 bases and J by 4 bases, with 7 bases between the two germline ends. This CDR3 has 12 residues. Germline-derived CDR1 and CDR2 are MDHEN and SYDVKM. The repertoire was sequenced with immunoSEQ multiplex PCR; TCRdb's copy has only in-frame clones and lacks some. Of around 1.4 million clones detected, approximately 98.5% appear once; the ten largest clones hold around 0.38%. Material: naive CD4+ T cells sorted from blood. The sample's subset: CD45RA+ positively selected. The sequence derives from a young man in good health. The V gene is TRBV28, the J gene TRBJ2-1, with unresolved D. The CDR3 DNA follows: TGTGCCAGCAGCCAGTTATACAATGAGCAGTTCTTC. It translates to CASSQLYNEQFF.